Following are 15 T cell receptor beta chains from one sample sequenced in a study of T cell responses to AZD1222 COVID-19 vaccine. TCRdb's table, derived via immunoSEQ multiplex PCR, lists solely in-frame clones and lacks some. The sample includes about 57,000 clones, approximately 86% of them seen just once. This specimen consisted of peripheral blood, obtained on day 0 of AZD1222 vaccination. The receptors derive from an adult in good health.

The V gene is TRBV4-3, the J gene TRBJ1-2, with D perhaps matching TRBD1 (6 bases). Germline assignment: CDR1 LGHNA and CDR2 YSLEER. CDR3 length: 16 residues. V was trimmed by 1 base and J by 6 bases, leaving 18 bases between them. CDR3: CASSQGEGRGRDGYTF. The CDR3 DNA reads TGCGCCAGCAGCCAAGGGGAGGGCAGGGGTCGGGATGGCTACACCTTC.

The genes are TRBV30 and TRBJ2-5; 8 bases align to TRBD2. The length of the CDR3 is 13 residues. CDR1 is GTSNPN, CDR2 SVGIG, per germline (reference sequence). Germline trimming cut 0 bases from V and 7 bases from J; bases unmatched to any gene: 4. CDR3 DNA: TGTGCCTGGAGTGTAGCGGGAGACGGGACCCAGTACTTC. Protein product: CAWSVAGDGTQYF.

The rearrangement links TRBV2 to TRBJ2-2; no reliable D call. CDR3 length: 14 residues. The V and J ends lost 10 bases and 6 bases respectively, with 18 bases between them. Germline V gene sequence: CDR1 SNHLY, CDR2 FYNNEI. CDR3: CATLPSSIPGELFF. The CDR3 DNA reads as TGTGCCACACTGCCCTCGTCAATACCCGGGGAGCTGTTTTTT.

V gene TRBV27 combines with J gene TRBJ2-7; possible D gene TRBD1, 6 bases. This CDR3 region has 13 residues. With 4 bases removed from V and 6 bases from J, the gap between germline ends came to 13 bases. Per the germline V gene, CDR1 is MNHEY and CDR2 is SMNVEV (reference sequence). The CDR3 DNA reads TGTGCCAGCAGTTCCAGGGGCATAGGCGAGCAGTACTTC. It specifies CASSSRGIGEQYF.

By sample fraction, this clone is medium-sized. The V and J genes are TRBV11-3 and TRBJ2-2; D remains ambiguous. The CDR3 covers 13 residues. In germline, CDR1 is SGHNT, CDR2 YENEEA. The V gene lost 2 bases and the J gene lost 6 bases, with 7 bases spanning the gap. CDR3 sequence reads: CASSLKVPGELFF. The CDR3 nucleotides are TGTGCCAGCAGCTTAAAGGTCCCCGGGGAGCTGTTTTTT.

The chain couples TRBV7-6 to TRBJ2-7; TRBD2 is a possible D gene (6 bases). The ends were cut back, 5 bases at V and 5 bases at J, with 34 bases in the middle. This CDR3 region has 20 residues. Germline V gives CDR1 SGHVS, CDR2 FNYEAQ. As DNA, the CDR3 is TGTGCCAGCAGCCCCCCCAGGGAAAAGGGGATGGGGGGTATGGAGGACGAGCAGTACTTC. It translates to CASSPPREKGMGGMEDEQYF.

The chain joins TRBV20-1 to TRBJ2-1; D unresolved. Germline CDR1 reads DFQATT; CDR2 reads SNEGSKA (reference sequence). CDR3 size: 14 residues. Trimming left V 3 bases short and J 0 bases short, with 9 bases between. The CDR3 bases are TGCAGTGCTAGTAGGGCAGTCTCCTACAATGAGCAGTTCTTC. It encodes CSASRAVSYNEQFF.

V usage is TRBV24-1 and J usage is TRBJ1-1; D unclear. The V end lost 10 bases, the J end lost 4 bases, and 9 bases lay between the germline ends. Per germline, CDR1 KGHDR and CDR2 SFDVKD. This CDR3 comprises 11 residues. The DNA for the CDR3 is TGTGCCACAGGCTTCGGCACTGAAGCTTTCTTT. This codes for CATGFGTEAFF.

The V and J genes are TRBV19 and TRBJ1-6; possible D gene TRBD1, 5 bases. Germline loops: CDR1 LNHDA, CDR2 SQIVND (reference sequence). CDR3 length: 14 residues. V was cut by 4 bases and J by 7 bases, with 11 bases left in between. The CDR3: CASSTDSRNSPLHF. CDR3 sequence (DNA): TGTGCCAGTAGTACCGACAGCCGCAATTCACCCCTCCACTTT.

The DNA for the CDR3 is TGTGCCAGCAGCTTGGCGAACAGGGGCTACACCTTC. Protein: CASSLANRGYTF. The chain joins TRBV5-8 to TRBJ1-2; TRBD1 might be the D (5 bases). V gave up 0 bases and J gave up 8 bases, with 8 bases separating them. The CDR3 length is 12 residues. CDR1 SGHTS and CDR2 YDEGEE come from the germline V gene.

This clone was seen more than once but under ten times. This chain uses TRBV5-1 with TRBJ1-1; 7 bases align to TRBD1. The CDR3 extends over 15 amino acids. The germline V gene has CDR1 SGHRS and CDR2 YFSETQ. With V trimmed by 2 bases and J by 0 bases, 4 bases remained unmatched. CDR3 protein: CASSFTGVLNTEAFF. DNA of the CDR3: TGCGCCAGCAGCTTTACAGGGGTTTTGAACACTGAAGCTTTCTTT.

The J gene is TRBJ1-5, the V gene TRBV19, with TRBD1 as a possible D gene (5 bases). In germline, CDR1 is LNHDA, CDR2 SQIVND (reference sequence). There are 14 residues in the CDR3. V was cut by 5 bases and J by 5 bases, with 13 bases left in between. The CDR3 DNA reads as TGTGCCAGTAGTTCCTACAGGAGGGATCAGCCCCAGCATTTT. It is translated as CASSSYRRDQPQHF.

This sequence joins TRBV4-2 and TRBJ2-5; TRBD2 agrees at 10 bases. CDR3 length: 13 residues. Trimming cost V 6 bases and J 3 bases; bases outside gene matches: 1. In germline, CDR1 is LGHNA, CDR2 YNFKEQ. The CDR3 DNA reads as TGTGCCAGCAGAGGGACTAGCGAAGAGACCCAGTACTTC. Amino acid sequence: CASRGTSEETQYF.

V and J are TRBV7-2 and TRBJ2-7; no definite D call. The CDR3 consists of 13 residues. CDR1 is SGHTA, CDR2 FQGNSA, per germline. Trimming took 8 bases from V and 2 from J, leaving 13 bases between them. CDR3 residues: CASRPSSAYEQYF. The CDR3 bases are TGTGCCAGCCGACCTAGTTCGGCCTACGAGCAGTACTTC.

The V and J genes are TRBV28 and TRBJ1-1; 7 bases are shared with TRBD1. The CDR3 consists of 15 residues. Germline CDR1 and CDR2: MDHEN and SYDVKM. Trimming at V came to 4 bases and at J to 2 bases, leaving 7 bases not matched to a gene. This chain's CDR3 is CASSSPTGPNTEAFF. DNA of the CDR3: TGTGCCAGCAGTTCCCCGACAGGGCCCAACACTGAAGCTTTCTTT.